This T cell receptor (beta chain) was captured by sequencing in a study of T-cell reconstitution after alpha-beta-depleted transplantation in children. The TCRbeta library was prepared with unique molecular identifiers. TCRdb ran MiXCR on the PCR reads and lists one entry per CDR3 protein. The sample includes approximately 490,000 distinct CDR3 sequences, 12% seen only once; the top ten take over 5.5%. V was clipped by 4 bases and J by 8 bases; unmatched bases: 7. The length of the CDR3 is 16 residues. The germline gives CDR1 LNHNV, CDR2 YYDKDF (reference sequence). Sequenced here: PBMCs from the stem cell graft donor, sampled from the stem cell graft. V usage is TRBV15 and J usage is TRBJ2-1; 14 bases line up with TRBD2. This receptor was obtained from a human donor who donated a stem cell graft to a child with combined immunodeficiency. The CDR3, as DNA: TGTGCCACCAGCAATTCCCCGGGACTAGCGGGAGATGAGCAGTTCTTC. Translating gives CATSNSPGLAGDEQFF.